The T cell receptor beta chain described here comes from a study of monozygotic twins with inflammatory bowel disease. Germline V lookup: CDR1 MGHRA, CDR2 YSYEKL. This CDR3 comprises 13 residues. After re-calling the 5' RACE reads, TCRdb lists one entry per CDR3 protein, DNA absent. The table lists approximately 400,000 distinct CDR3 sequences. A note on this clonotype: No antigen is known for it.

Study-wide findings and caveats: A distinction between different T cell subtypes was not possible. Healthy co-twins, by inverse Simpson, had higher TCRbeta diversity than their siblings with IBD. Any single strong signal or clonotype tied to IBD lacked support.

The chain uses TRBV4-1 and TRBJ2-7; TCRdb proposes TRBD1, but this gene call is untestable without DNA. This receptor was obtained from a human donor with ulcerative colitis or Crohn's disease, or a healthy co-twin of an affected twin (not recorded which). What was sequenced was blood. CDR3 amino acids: CASSHGTAYEQYF.